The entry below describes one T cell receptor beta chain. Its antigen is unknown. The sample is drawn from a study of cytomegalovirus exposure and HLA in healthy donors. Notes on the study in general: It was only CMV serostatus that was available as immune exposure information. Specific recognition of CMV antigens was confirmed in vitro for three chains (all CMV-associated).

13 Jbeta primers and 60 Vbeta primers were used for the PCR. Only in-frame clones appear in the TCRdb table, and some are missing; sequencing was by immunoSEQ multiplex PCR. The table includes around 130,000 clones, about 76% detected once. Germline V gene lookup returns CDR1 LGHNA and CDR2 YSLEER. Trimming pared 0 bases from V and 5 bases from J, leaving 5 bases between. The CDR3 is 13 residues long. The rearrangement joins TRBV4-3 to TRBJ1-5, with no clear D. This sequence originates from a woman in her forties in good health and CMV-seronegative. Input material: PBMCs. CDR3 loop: CASSQERDQPQHF. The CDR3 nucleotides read TGCGCCAGCAGCCAAGAAAGAGATCAGCCCCAGCATTTT.